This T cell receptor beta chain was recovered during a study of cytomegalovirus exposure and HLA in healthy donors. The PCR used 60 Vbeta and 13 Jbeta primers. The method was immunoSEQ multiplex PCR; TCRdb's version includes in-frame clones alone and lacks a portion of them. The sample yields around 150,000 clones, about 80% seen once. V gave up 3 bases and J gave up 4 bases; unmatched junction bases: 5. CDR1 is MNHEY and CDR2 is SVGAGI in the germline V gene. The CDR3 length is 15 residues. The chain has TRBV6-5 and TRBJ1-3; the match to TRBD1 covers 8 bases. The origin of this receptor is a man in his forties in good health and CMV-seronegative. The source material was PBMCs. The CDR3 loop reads CASSYRTGTGNTIYF. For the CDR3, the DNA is TGTGCCAGCAGTTATCGGACAGGGACGGGAAACACCATATATTTT.